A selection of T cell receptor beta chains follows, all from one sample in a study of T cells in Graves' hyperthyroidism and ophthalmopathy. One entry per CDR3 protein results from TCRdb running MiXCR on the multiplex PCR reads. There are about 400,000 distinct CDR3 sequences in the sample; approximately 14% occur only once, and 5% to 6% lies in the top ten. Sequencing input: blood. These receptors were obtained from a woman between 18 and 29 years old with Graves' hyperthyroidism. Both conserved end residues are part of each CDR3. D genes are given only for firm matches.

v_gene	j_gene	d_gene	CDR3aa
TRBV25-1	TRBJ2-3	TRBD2	CASSEFRAGGADTQYF
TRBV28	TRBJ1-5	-	CASSFRGLDNQPQHF
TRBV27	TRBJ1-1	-	CATLTGPVTEAFF
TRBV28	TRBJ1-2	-	CASSSTARGYDYGYTF
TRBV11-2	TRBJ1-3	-	CASRDSTISGNTIYF
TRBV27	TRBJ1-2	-	CASTMIGGGDYGYTF
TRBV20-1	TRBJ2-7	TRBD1	CSASRPGQGRYEQYF
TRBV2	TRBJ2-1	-	CASSLEAGSYNEQFF
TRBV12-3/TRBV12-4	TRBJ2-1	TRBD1	CASSRQGDEQFF
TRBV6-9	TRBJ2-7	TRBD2	CASSYSASRTSRLQYF
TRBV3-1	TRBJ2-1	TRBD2	CASSPGLAGGFSEQFF
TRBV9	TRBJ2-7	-	CASSVAGEADYEQYF
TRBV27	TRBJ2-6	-	CASRSAGTTGANVLTF
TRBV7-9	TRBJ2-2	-	CASSSAFSNTGELFF
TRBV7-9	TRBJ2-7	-	CASSLAGHSYEQYF
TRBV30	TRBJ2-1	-	CAWSVRSGSYNEQFF
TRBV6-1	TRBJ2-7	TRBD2	CASTKRAIAGGRNEQYF
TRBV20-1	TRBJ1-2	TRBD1	CSAETGGNYGYTF
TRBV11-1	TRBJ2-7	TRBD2	CASSPAYTAGGNEQYF
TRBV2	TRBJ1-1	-	CASSSTSYGAFF
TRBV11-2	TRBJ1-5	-	CASSLGTRGNQPQHF
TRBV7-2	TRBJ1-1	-	CASSLVYPGVNTEAFF
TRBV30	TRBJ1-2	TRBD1	CAWSVDRGLYGYTF
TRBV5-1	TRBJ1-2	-	CASSFTGSYGYTF
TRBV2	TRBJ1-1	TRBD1	CASSLGGNGAEAFF
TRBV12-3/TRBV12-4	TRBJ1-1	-	CASSPQVPTEAFF
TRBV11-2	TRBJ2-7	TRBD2	CASSSPRLAGTSYEQYF
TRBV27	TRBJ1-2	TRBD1	CASSRQGVIYGYTF
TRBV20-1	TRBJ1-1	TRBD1	CSARDRAGGRAFF
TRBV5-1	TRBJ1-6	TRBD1	CASSLRPDRVYNSPLHF
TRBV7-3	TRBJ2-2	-	CASSHLGIGELLF
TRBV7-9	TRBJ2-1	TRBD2	CASSPVNGGRWDNEQFF
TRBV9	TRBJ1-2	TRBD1	CASSPRTGVNYGYTF
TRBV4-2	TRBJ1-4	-	CASSQADRSGEKLFF
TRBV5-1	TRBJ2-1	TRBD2	CASSSPPPGLGRNEQFF
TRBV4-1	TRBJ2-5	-	CASSQESNTRGVEYF
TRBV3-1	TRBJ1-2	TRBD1	CASSQIATGIYGYTF
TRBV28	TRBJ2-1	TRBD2	CASSVGLAGNEQFF
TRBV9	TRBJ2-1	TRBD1	CASSRARRTGGLWRDSYNEQFF